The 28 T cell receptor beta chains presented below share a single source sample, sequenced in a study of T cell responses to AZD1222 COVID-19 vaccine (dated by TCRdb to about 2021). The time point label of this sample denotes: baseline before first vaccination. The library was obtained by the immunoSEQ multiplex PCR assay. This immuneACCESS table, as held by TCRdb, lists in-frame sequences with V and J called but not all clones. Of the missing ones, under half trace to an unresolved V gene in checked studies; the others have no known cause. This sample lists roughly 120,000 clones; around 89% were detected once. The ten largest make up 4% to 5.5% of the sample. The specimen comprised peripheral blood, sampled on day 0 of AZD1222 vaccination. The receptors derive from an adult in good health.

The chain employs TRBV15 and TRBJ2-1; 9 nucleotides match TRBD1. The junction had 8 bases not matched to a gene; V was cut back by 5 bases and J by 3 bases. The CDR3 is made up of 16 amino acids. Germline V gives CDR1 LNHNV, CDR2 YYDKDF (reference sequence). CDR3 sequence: CATSSPGTGSYNEQFF. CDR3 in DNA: TGTGCCACCAGCTCCCCCGGGACAGGGAGCTACAATGAGCAGTTCTTC.

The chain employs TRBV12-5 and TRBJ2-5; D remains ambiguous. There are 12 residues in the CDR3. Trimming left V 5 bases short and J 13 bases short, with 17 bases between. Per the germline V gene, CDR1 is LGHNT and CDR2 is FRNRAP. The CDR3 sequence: CASGLLLTHRYF. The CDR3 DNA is TGTGCTAGTGGTCTCCTATTGACTCATCGGTACTTC.

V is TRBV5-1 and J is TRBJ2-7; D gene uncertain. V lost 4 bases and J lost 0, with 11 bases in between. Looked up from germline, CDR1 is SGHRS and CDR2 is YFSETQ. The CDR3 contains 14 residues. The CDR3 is CASSPSPPSYEQYF. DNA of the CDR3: TGCGCCAGCAGCCCCTCCCCCCCCTCCTACGAGCAGTACTTC. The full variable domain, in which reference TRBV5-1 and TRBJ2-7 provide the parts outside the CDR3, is KAGVTQTPRYLIKTRGQQVTLSCSPISGHRSVSWYQQTPGQGLQFLFEYFSETQRNKGNFPGRFSGRQFSNSRSEMNVSTLELGDSALYLCASSPSPPSYEQYFGPGTRLTVT.

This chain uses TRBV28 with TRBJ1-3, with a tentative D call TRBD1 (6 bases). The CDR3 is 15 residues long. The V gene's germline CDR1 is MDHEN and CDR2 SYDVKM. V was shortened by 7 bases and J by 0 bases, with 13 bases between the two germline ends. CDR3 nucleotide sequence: TGTGCCAGCACCCTGACAGGCTACTCTGGAAACACCATATATTTT. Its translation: CASTLTGYSGNTIYF. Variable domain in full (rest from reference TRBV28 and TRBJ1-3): DVKVTQSSRYLVKRTGEKVFLECVQDMDHENMFWYRQDPGLGLRLIYFSYDVKMKEKGDIPEGYSVSREKKERFSLILESASTNQTSMYLCASTLTGYSGNTIYFGEGSWLTVV.

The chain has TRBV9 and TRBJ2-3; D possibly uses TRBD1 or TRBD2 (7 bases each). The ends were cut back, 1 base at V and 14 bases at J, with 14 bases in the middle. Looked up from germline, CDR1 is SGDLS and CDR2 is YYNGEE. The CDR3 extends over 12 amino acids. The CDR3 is CASSVQGGLPYF. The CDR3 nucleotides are TGTGCCAGCAGCGTACAGGGGGGACTACCGTATTTT.

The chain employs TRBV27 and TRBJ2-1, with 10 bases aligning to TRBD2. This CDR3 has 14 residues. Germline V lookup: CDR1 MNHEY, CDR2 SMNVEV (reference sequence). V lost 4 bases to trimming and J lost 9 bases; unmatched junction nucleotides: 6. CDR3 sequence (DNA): TGTGCCAGCAGTTACCCGACTAGCGGGTCTGAGCAGTTCTTC. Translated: CASSYPTSGSEQFF.

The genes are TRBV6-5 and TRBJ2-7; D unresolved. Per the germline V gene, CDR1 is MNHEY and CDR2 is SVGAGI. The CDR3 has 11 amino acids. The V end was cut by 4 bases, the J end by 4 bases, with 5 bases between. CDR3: CASSSAYEQYF. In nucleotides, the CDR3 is TGTGCCAGCAGTTCCGCTTACGAGCAGTACTTC.

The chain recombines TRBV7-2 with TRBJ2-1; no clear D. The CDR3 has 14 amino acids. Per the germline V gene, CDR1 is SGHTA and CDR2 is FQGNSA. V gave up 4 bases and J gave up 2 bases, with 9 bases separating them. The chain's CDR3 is CASSSAMPYNEQFF. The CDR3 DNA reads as TGTGCCAGCAGCTCAGCAATGCCCTACAATGAGCAGTTCTTC.

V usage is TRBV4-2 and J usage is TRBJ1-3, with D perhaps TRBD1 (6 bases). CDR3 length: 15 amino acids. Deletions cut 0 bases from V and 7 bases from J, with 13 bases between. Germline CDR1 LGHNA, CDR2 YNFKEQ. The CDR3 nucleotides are TGTGCCAGCAGCCAAGACCGGGGGGCCGCGAACACCATATATTTT. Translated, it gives CASSQDRGAANTIYF.

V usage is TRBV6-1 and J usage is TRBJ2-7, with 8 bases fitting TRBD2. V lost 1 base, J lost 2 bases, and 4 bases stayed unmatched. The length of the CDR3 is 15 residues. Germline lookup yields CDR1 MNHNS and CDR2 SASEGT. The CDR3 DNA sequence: TGTGCCAGCAGTGAAGGCGGGGGGTTGACCTACGAGCAGTACTTC. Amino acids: CASSEGGGLTYEQYF.

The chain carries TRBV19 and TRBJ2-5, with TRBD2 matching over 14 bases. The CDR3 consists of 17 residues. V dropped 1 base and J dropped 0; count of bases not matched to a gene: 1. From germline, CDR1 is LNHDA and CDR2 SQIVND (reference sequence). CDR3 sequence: CASSIGTSGGYQETQYF. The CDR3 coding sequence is TGTGCCAGTAGTATAGGGACTAGCGGGGGGTACCAAGAGACCCAGTACTTC.

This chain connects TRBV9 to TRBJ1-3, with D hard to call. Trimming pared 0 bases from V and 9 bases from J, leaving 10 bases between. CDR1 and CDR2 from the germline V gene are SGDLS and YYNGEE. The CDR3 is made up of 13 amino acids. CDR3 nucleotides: TGTGCCAGCAGCGTAGGGGCCTTTGCCACCATATATTTT. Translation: CASSVGAFATIYF.

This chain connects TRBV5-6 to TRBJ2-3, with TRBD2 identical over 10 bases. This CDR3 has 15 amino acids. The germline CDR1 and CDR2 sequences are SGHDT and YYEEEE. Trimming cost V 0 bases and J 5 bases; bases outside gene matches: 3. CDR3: CASSLASGGEDTQYF. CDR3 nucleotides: TGTGCCAGCAGCTTGGCTAGCGGGGGTGAAGATACGCAGTATTTT.

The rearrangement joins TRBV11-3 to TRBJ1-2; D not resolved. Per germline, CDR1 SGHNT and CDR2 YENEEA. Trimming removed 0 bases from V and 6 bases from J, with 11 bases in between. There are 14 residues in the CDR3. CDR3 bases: TGTGCCAGCAGCTTAGATTTAACCGCGCATGGCTACACCTTC. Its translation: CASSLDLTAHGYTF.

CDR3 DNA: TGCGCCAGCAGCCTCGGTAGCGGGATTACCTACGAGCAGTACTTC. This gives the protein CASSLGSGITYEQYF. The chain couples TRBV4-1 to TRBJ2-7; 8 bases are shared with TRBD2. This CDR3 has 15 amino acids. CDR1 is MGHRA and CDR2 is YSYEKL in the germline V gene. V dropped 4 bases and J dropped 2; count of bases not matched to a gene: 7.

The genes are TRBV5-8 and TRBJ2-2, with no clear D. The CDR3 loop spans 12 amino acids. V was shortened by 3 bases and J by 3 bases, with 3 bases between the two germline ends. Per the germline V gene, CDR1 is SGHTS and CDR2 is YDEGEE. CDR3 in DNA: TGTGCCAGCAGCTCCTACACCGGGGAGCTGTTTTTT. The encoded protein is CASSSYTGELFF.

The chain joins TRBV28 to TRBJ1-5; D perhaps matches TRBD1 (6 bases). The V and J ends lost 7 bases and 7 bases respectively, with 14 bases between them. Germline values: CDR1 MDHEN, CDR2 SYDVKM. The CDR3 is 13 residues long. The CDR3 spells CASTRNRAQPQHF. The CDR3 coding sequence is TGTGCCAGCACACGGAACAGGGCCCAGCCCCAGCATTTT.

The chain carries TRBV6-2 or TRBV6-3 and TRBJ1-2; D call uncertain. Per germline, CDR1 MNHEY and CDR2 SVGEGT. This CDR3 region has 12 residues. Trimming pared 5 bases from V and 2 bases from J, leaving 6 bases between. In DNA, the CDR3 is TGTGCCAGCAGTACCGGAAACTATGGCTACACCTTC. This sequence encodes CASSTGNYGYTF.

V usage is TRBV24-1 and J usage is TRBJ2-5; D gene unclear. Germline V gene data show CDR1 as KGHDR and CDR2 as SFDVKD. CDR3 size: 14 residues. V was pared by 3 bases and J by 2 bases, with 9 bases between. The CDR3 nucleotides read TGTGCCACCAGTGATCGACGGAGACAAGAGACCCAGTACTTC. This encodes CATSDRRRQETQYF.

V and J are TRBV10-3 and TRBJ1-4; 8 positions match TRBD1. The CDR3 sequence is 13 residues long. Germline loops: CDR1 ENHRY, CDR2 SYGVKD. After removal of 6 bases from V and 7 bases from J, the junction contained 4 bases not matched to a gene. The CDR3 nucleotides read TGTGCCATCAGGACAGGGGTCGGTGAAAAACTGTTTTTT. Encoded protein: CAIRTGVGEKLFF.

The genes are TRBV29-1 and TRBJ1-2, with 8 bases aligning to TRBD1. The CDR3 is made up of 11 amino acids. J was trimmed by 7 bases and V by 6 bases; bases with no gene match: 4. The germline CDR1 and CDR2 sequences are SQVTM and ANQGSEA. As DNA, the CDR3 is TGCAGCGTCGGTGACAGGGGTGGCTACACCTTC. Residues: CSVGDRGGYTF.

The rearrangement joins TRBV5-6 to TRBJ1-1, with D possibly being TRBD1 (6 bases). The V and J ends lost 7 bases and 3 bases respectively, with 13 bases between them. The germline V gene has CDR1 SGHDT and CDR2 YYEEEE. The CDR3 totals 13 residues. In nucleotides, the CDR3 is TGTGCCAGCGGACTCGGGGGCCACACTGAAGCTTTCTTT. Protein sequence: CASGLGGHTEAFF.

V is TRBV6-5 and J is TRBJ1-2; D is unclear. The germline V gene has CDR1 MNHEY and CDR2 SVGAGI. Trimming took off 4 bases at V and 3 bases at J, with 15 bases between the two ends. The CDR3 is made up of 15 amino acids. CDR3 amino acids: CASSSGSEPYYGYTF. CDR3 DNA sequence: TGTGCCAGCAGTTCGGGGTCCGAACCTTACTATGGCTACACCTTC.

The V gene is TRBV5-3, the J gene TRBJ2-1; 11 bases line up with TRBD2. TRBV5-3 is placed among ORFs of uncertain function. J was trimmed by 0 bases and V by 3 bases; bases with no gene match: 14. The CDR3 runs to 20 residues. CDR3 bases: TGTGCCAGAAGCTCCCTAGGGACTAGCGGCCCGACAGGCTCCTACAATGAGCAGTTCTTC. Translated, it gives CARSSLGTSGPTGSYNEQFF.

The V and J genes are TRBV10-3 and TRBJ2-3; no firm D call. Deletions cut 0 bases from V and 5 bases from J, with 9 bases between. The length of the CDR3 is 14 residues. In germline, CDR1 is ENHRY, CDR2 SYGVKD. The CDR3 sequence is CAISESKQQDTQYF. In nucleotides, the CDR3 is TGTGCCATCAGTGAGTCGAAGCAGCAAGATACGCAGTATTTT.

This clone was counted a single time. CDR3 DNA sequence: TGTGCCAGCTCACCAACCGGGACAGCGAATACTGAAGCTTTCTTT. Translated, it gives CASSPTGTANTEAFF. The J gene is TRBJ1-1, the V gene TRBV18; TRBD1 matches 7 bases. The CDR3 loop spans 15 amino acids. V shed 2 bases, J shed 5 bases, and the junction held 8 bases outside the gene matches. Germline V gives CDR1 KGHSH, CDR2 LQKENI.

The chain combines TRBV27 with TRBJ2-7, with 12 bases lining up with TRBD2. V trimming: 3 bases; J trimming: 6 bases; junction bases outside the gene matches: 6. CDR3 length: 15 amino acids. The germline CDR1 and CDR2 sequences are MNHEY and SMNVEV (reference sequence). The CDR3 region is CASSFLGLAGSEQYF. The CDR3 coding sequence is TGTGCCAGCAGTTTTCTTGGACTAGCGGGGAGCGAGCAGTACTTC.

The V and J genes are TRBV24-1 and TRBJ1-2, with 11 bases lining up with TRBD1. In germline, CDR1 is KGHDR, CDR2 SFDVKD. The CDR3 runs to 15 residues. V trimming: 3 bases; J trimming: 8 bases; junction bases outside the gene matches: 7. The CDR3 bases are TGTGCCACCAGTGATCATGGACAGGGGGCGCCCGGCTACACCTTC. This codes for CATSDHGQGAPGYTF.